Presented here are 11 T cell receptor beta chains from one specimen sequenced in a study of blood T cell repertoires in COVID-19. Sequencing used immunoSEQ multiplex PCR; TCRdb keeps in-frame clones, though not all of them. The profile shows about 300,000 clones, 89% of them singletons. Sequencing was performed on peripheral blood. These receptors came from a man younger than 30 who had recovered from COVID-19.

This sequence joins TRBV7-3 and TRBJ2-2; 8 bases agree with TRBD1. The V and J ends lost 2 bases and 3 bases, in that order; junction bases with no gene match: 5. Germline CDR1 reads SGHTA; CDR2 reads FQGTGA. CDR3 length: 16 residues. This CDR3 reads CASSLGTGVDTGELFF. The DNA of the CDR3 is TGTGCCAGCAGCTTAGGGACAGGCGTCGACACCGGGGAGCTGTTTTTT.

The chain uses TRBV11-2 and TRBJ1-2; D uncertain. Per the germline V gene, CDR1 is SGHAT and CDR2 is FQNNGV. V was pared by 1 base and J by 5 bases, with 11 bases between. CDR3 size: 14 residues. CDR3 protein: CASSLGLAGYGYTF. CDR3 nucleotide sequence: TGTGCCAGCAGCTTAGGGTTGGCGGGGTATGGCTACACCTTC.

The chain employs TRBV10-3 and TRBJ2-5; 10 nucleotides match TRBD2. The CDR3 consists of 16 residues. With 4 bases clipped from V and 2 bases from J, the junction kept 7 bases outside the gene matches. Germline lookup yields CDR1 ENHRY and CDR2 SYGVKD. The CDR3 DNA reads TGTGCCATCAGTGGTCTAGCGGGAGATTATCAAGAGACCCAGTACTTC. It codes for CAISGLAGDYQETQYF.

DNA for the CDR3: TGTGCCAGCAGCCAAGAGTATCCTTATGAAGCTTTCTTT. Translation gives CASSQEYPYEAFF. The gene calls are TRBV3-1 (or the pseudogene TRBV3-2) and TRBJ1-1; no clear D. CDR1 is LGHDT and CDR2 is YNNKEL in the germline V gene (reference sequence). Trimming left V 0 bases short and J 7 bases short, with 9 bases between. The CDR3 consists of 13 residues.

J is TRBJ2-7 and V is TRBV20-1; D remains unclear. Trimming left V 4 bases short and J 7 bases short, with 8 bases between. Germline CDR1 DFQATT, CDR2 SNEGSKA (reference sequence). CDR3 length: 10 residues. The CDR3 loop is CSAIEQEQYF. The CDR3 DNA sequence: TGCAGTGCTATAGAACAGGAGCAGTACTTC.

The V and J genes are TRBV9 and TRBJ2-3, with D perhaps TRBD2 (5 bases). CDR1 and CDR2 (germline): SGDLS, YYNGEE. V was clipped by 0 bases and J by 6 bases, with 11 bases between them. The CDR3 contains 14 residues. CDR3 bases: TGTGCCAGCAGCGTAGGGCTGACTATGGATACGCAGTATTTT. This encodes CASSVGLTMDTQYF.

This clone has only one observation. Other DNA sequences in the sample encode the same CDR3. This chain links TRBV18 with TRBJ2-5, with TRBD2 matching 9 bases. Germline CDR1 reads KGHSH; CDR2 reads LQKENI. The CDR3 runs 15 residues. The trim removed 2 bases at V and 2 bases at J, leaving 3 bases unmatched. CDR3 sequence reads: CASSPNSGGQETQYF. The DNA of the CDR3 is TGTGCCAGCTCACCAAATAGCGGGGGTCAAGAGACCCAGTACTTC.

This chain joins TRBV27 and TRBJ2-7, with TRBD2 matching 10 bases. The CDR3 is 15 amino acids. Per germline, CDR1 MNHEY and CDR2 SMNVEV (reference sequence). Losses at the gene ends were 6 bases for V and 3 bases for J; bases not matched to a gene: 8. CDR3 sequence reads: CASSFVAGGGYEQYF. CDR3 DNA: TGTGCCAGCAGCTTCGTAGCGGGAGGCGGCTACGAGCAGTACTTC.

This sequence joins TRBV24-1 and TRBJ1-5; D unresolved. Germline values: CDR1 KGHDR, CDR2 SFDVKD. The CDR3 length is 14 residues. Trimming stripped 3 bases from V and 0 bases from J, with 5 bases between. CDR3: CATSDTYSNQPQHF. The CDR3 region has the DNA TGTGCCACCAGTGATACCTATAGCAATCAGCCCCAGCATTTT.

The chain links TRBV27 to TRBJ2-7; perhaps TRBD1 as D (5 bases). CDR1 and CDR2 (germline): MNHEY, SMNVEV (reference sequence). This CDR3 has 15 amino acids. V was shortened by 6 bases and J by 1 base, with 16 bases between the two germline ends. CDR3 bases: TGTGCCAGCAGCCTCGGGCCAGGGCCGTCCTACGAGCAGTACTTC. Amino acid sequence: CASSLGPGPSYEQYF.

The DNA of the CDR3 is TGCGCCAGCAGCTTGGCCTCGGGACAGACCCTTGGGGAGCAGTACTTC. Protein sequence: CASSLASGQTLGEQYF. The J gene is TRBJ2-7, the V gene TRBV5-1, with TRBD1 identical over 7 bases. The CDR3 contains 16 residues. Germline loops: CDR1 SGHRS, CDR2 YFSETQ. V lost 0 bases, J lost 7 bases, and 13 bases stayed unmatched.